The clone carrying this T cell receptor (beta chain) was seen only a few times. The antigen is unknown. The source of the sample is a study of a mutant IDH1 vaccine in newly diagnosed glioma. Points from the study as a whole: Among patients, 80% to 95% showed immune responses induced by the vaccine.

The sample's time point: week 11, during vaccination. Topical imiquimod accompanied each vaccine dose, which consisted of 300 ug of mutant IDH1 20-mer peptide. Assay used: immunoSEQ multiplex PCR; TCRdb lists only in-frame clones, some missing. The sample has 100,000 to 150,000 clones; roughly 77% are singletons. The trim removed 0 bases at V and 3 bases at J, leaving 11 bases unmatched. CDR1 MGHRA and CDR2 YSYEKL come from the germline V gene. The CDR3 contains 18 residues. The chain recombines TRBV4-1 with TRBJ1-5; TRBD1 matches at 7 bases. Sequenced here: PBMCs, sampled from a glioma patient whose treatment included an IDH1 peptide vaccine. The clonotype comes from a man aged 40-49 years with glioma. Here the CDR3 reads CASSQDGFYRGLNQPQHF. CDR3 DNA sequence: TGCGCCAGCAGCCAAGATGGGTTTTACAGGGGCCTCAATCAGCCCCAGCATTTT.